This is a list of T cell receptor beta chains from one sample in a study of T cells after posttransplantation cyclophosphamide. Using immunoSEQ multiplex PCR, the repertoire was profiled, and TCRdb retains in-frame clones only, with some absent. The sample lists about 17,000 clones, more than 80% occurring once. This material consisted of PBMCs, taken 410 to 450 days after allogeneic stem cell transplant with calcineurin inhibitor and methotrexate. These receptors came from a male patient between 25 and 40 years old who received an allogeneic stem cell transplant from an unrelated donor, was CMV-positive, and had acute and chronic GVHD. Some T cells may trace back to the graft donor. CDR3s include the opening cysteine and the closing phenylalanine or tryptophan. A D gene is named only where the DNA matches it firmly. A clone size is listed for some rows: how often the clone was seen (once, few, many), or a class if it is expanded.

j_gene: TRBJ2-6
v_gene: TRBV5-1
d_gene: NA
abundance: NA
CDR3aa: CASSPDYSGANVLTF
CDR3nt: TGCGCCAGCAGCCCCGACTACTCTGGGGCCAACGTCCTGACTTTC

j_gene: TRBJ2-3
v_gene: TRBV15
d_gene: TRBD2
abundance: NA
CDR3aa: CATSRDGLAASTDTQYF
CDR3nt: TGTGCCACCAGCAGAGATGGACTAGCGGCTAGCACAGATACGCAGTATTTT

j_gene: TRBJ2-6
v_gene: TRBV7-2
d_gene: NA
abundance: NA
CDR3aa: CASSGVSSGANVLTF
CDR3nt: TGTGCCAGCAGCGGAGTTAGCTCTGGGGCCAACGTCCTGACTTTC

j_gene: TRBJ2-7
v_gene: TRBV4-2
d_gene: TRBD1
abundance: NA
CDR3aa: CASSSGQGDYEQYF
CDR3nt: TGTGCCAGCAGCTCAGGACAGGGGGACTACGAGCAGTACTTC

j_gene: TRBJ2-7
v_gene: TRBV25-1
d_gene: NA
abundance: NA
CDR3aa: CASTGESSYEQYF
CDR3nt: TGTGCCTCCACGGGGGAGAGCTCCTACGAGCAGTACTTC

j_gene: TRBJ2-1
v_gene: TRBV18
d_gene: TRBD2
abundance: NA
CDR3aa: CASSRWTSGTEGDEQFF
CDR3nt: TGTGCCAGCTCACGTTGGACTAGCGGGACAGAGGGGGATGAGCAGTTCTTC

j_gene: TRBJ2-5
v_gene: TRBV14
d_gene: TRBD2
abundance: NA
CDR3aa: CASSITSAQETQYF
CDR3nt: TGTGCCAGCAGCATTACTAGCGCCCAAGAGACCCAGTACTTC

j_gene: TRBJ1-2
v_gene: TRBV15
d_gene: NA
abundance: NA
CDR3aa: CATTFGGSNYGYTF
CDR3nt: TGTGCCACCACCTTCGGGGGGTCGAACTATGGCTACACCTTC

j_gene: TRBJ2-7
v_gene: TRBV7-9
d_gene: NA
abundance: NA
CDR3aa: CASSLNGRAMGYEQYF
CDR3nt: TGTGCCAGCAGCTTAAACGGCAGGGCAATGGGCTACGAGCAGTACTTC

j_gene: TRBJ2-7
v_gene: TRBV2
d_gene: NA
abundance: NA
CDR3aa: CASSVAAPVSYEQYF
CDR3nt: TGTGCCAGCAGTGTAGCGGCCCCTGTGTCCTACGAGCAGTACTTC

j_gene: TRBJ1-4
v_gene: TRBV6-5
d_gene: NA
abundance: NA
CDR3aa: CASSSGVGSTDEKLFF
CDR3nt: TGTGCCAGCAGTTCGGGGGTAGGGTCTACGGACGAAAAACTGTTTTTT

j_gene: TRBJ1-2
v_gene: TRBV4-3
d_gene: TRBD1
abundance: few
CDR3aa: CASSPYTSGTGRAYGYTF
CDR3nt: TGCGCCAGCAGCCCGTATACCTCCGGGACAGGGAGGGCCTATGGCTACACCTTC

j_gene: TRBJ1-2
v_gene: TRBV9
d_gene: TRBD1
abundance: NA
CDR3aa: CASSASRQGTYGYTF
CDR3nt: TGTGCCAGCAGCGCATCCCGACAGGGGACCTATGGCTACACCTTC

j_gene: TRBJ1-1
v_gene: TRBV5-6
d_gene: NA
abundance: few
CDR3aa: CASTLSAGITEAFF
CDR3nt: TGTGCCAGCACCTTAAGTGCAGGGATCACTGAAGCTTTCTTT

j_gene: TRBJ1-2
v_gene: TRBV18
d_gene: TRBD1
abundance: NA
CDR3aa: CASSSITGADYGYTF
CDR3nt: TGTGCCAGCTCATCGATTACAGGGGCCGACTATGGCTACACCTTC

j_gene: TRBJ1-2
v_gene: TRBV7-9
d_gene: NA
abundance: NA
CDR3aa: CASSLATSHYTF
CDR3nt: TGTGCCAGCAGCTTAGCGACATCCCACTACACCTTC

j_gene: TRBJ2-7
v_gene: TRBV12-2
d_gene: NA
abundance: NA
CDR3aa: CASRLEVFGERRVGLEQYF
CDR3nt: TGTGCAAGTCGCTTAGAGGTCTTCGGGGAGCGGAGAGTGGGTCTCGAGCAGTACTTC

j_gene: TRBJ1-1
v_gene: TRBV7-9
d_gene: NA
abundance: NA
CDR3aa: CASSSGQNTEAFF
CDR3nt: TGTGCCAGCAGCTCGGGACAGAACACTGAAGCTTTCTTT

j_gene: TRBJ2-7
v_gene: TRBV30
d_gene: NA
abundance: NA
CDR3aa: CAWSTGYGYEQYF
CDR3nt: TGTGCCTGGAGTACAGGGTACGGCTACGAGCAGTACTTC

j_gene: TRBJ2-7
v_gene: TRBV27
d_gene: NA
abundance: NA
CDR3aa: CASSRDSYEQYF
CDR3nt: TGTGCCAGCAGCCGGGACTCCTACGAGCAGTACTTC

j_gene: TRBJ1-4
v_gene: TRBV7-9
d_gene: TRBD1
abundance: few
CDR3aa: CASTVARTGKEKLFF
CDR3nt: TGTGCCAGCACCGTCGCCAGGACAGGGAAGGAAAAACTGTTTTTT

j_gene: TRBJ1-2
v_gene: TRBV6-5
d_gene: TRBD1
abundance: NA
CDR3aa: CASRPSGTDNYGYTF
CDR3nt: TGTGCCAGCAGACCCTCCGGGACAGATAACTATGGCTACACCTTC

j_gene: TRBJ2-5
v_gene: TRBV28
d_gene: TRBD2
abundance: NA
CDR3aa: CASTPNGRAGETQYF
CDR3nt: TGTGCCAGCACCCCGAACGGGAGAGCGGGGGAGACCCAGTACTTC

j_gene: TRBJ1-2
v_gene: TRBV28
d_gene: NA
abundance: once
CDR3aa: CASSDRPEGYGYTF
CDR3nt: TGTGCCAGCAGTGACAGGCCGGAAGGCTATGGCTACACCTTC

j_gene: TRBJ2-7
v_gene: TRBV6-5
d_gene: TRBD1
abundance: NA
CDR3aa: CASSSPPGQGYEQYF
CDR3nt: TGTGCCAGCAGTTCCCCCCCGGGACAGGGCTACGAGCAGTACTTC

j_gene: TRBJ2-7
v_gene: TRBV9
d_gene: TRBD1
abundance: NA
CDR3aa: CASSEGSQGPGNTYEQYF
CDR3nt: TGTGCCAGCAGCGAGGGTTCACAGGGGCCGGGTAACACCTACGAGCAGTACTTC

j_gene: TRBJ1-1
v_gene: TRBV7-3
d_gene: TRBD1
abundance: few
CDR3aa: CASSLQAGGLITEAFF
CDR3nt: TGTGCCAGCAGCTTACAGGCAGGGGGCCTGATCACTGAAGCTTTCTTT

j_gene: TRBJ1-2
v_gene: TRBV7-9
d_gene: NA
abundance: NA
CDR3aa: CASSLFGISGGYTF
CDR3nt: TGTGCCAGCAGCTTATTCGGGATCAGTGGAGGCTACACCTTC

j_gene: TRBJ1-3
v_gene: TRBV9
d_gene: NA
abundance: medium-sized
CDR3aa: CASSVGSFGGNTIYF
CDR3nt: TGTGCCAGCAGCGTAGGGTCGTTCGGTGGAAACACCATATATTTT

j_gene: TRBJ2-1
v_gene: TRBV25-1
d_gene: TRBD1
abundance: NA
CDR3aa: CASSDTGVLRHEQFF
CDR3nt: TGTGCCAGCAGTGACACAGGGGTCCTAAGACATGAGCAGTTCTTC

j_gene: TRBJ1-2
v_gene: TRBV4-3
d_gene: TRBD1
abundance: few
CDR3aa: CASSQENRGNGYTF
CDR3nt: TGCGCCAGCAGCCAAGAAAACAGGGGTAATGGCTACACCTTC

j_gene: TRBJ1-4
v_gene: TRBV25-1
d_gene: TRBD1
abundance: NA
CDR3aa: CASSGQGFEKLFF
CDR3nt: TGTGCCAGCAGCGGACAGGGATTTGAAAAACTGTTTTTT